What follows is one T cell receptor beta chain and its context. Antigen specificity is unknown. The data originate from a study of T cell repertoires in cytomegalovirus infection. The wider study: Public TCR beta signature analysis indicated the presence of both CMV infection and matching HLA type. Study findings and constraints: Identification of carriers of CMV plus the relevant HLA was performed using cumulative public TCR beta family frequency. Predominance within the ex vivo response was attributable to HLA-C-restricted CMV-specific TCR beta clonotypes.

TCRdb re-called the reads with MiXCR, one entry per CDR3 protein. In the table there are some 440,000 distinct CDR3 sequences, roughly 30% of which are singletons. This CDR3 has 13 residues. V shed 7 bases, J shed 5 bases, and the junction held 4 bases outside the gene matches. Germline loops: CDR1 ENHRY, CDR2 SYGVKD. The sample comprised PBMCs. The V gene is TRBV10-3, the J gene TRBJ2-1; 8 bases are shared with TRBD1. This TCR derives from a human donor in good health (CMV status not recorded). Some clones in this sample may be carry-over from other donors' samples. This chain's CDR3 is CAIKGTGHNEQFF. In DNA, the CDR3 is TGTGCCATCAAGGGGACAGGACACAATGAGCAGTTCTTC.